Shown below are 2 T cell receptor beta chains from a single sample sequenced in a study of blood T cells in healthy people across ages. A J-beta primer mix and a sample-barcoded 5' primer were used in a second PCR of about 7 to 12 cycles. In TCRdb, the 5' RACE reads were re-called with MiXCR into one record per CDR3 protein. The top ten clones hold approximately 15% of a sample with 630,000 or so distinct CDR3 sequences, approximately 31% of them seen once. The sample consisted of blood. The receptors derive from a woman aged 80 or older in good health.

This clonotype was found a few times. The genes are TRBV4-3 and TRBJ1-4, with 7 bases aligning to TRBD1. V shed 0 bases and J 4 bases; nucleotides not matched to a gene: 8. This CDR3 contains 17 residues. Germline-derived CDR1 and CDR2 are LGHNA and YSLEER. CDR3 residues: CASSQDRGPFLNEKLFF. The CDR3 DNA sequence: TGCGCCAGCAGCCAAGATAGGGGGCCGTTTCTTAATGAAAAACTGTTTTTT.

For this clonotype: Since a much larger clone is just one base distant, this may be a read error. The chain employs TRBV10-3 and TRBJ2-3, with D perhaps TRBD2 (6 bases). The CDR3 sequence is 12 residues long. V was cut by 2 bases and J by 11 bases, with 11 bases left in between. Germline lookup yields CDR1 ENHRY and CDR2 SYGVKD. The CDR3 spells CAISEPREVQYF. The CDR3 nucleotides are TGTGCCATCAGTGAGCCGCGGGAAGTGCAGTATTTT.